The 3 T cell receptor beta chains below all came from one sample that was sequenced in a study of blood T cell repertoires in COVID-19. Sequenced by immunoSEQ multiplex PCR; TCRdb stores in-frame clones only, minus some. The table has more than 70,000 clones, around 90% seen once. The sample was peripheral blood. The receptors come from a woman between 50 and 59 years old with active or convalescent COVID-19.

The rearrangement uses TRBV4-3 and TRBJ1-2; possibly TRBD1 for D (6 bases). CDR3 length equals 17 residues. Germline lookup yields CDR1 LGHNA and CDR2 YSLEER. Between the trimmed V and J ends, which lost 2 bases and 3 bases, there was a span of 19 bases. The chain's CDR3 is CASSQKGGGREDYGYTF. The CDR3 nucleotides are TGCGCCAGCAGCCAAAAGGGGGGCGGGAGGGAGGACTATGGCTACACCTTC.

J is TRBJ1-5 and V is TRBV7-9; 9 positions match TRBD1. This CDR3 comprises 16 residues. Trimming at V came to 4 bases and at J to 4 bases, leaving 8 bases not matched to a gene. Germline V gives CDR1 SEHNR, CDR2 FQNEAQ (reference sequence). CDR3 DNA sequence: TGTGCCAGCAGCTCCCTAGGACAGGGGTCTAATCAGCCCCAGCATTTT. Translation: CASSSLGQGSNQPQHF.

This clone appeared a single time. The gene calls are TRBV6-1 and TRBJ1-5, with D perhaps matching TRBD1 (6 bases). The V end lost 0 bases, the J end lost 3 bases, and 15 bases lay between the germline ends. This CDR3 has 17 residues. The V gene's germline CDR1 is MNHNS and CDR2 SASEGT. CDR3 DNA: TGTGCCAGCAGTGAAGCTTGGGCCAGGGGAAACAATCAGCCCCAGCATTTT. Translation gives CASSEAWARGNNQPQHF.